The next 18 T cell receptor beta chains were all read from a single sample in a study of T cells in Graves' hyperthyroidism and ophthalmopathy. The TCR beta CDR3 regions underwent amplification using RNA transcripts as the source. The HTBI primer set served for first-round RT-PCR of the TCR CDR3. Each CDR3 protein is one row after TCRdb ran MiXCR on the multiplex PCR reads. The sample comprises 600,000 to 850,000 distinct CDR3 sequences, approximately 19% of which are singletons, and around 15% rests with the top ten. Sequenced input: blood. The receptor set was obtained from a woman in her fifties or sixties with Graves' hyperthyroidism that later progressed to Graves' ophthalmopathy.

This chain joins TRBV20-1 and TRBJ1-2; TRBD1 agrees at 7 bases. Germline CDR1 and CDR2: DFQATT and SNEGSKA (reference sequence). Trimming cost V 4 bases and J 2 bases; bases outside gene matches: 10. CDR3 size: 15 residues. The CDR3 region has the DNA TGCAGTGCTAAAGACCCGGGACAGCTAAACTATGGCTACACCTTC. Protein product: CSAKDPGQLNYGYTF.

This clonotype was seen ten or more times. The chain recombines TRBV20-1 with TRBJ2-5; 9 bases are a match to TRBD1. CDR1 is DFQATT, CDR2 SNEGSKA, per germline (reference sequence). J gave up 2 bases and V 5 bases, and 9 bases lay outside the gene matches. This CDR3 contains 15 residues. CDR3 sequence: CSAEGQGDPQETQYF. CDR3 DNA sequence: TGCAGTGCTGAGGGACAGGGCGACCCTCAAGAGACCCAGTACTTC.

The chain combines TRBV6-5 with TRBJ2-3, with D tentatively TRBD1 (6 bases). This CDR3 contains 14 residues. Trimming stripped 2 bases from V and 7 bases from J, with 13 bases between. Germline CDR1 is MNHEY and CDR2 is SVGAGI. CDR3: CASSYGARGYTQYF. The DNA of the CDR3 is TGTGCCAGCAGTTACGGGGCCAGGGGATATACGCAGTATTTT.

This clonotype has just a few counts. The chain recombines TRBV12-3 or TRBV12-4 with TRBJ2-5; the match to TRBD1 covers 7 bases. The CDR3 is 15 residues long. V lost 2 bases to trimming and J lost 1 base; unmatched junction nucleotides: 4. The CDR3 nucleotides are TGTGCCAGCAGTTTAAACAGGGGTTTCCAAGAGACCCAGTACTTC. The encoded protein is CASSLNRGFQETQYF.

The V call is TRBV30, the J call TRBJ1-4; D gene uncertain. Trimming removed 2 bases from V and 8 bases from J, with 9 bases in between. The CDR3 consists of 12 residues. In germline, CDR1 is GTSNPN, CDR2 SVGIG (reference sequence). The CDR3 region is CAWSPISEKLFF. CDR3 nucleotide sequence: TGTGCCTGGAGTCCCATCAGCGAAAAACTGTTTTTT.

In its sample, this clonotype was seen a few times. The V gene is TRBV4-1, the J gene TRBJ1-4, with D possibly being TRBD1 (6 bases). The CDR3 sequence is 16 residues long. V was cut by 1 base and J by 3 bases, with 12 bases left in between. The V gene's germline CDR1 is MGHRA and CDR2 YSYEKL. Written as DNA, the CDR3 is TGCGCCAGCAGCCAAGGCCGGGGGCTAGCTAATGAAAAACTGTTTTTT. Protein sequence: CASSQGRGLANEKLFF.

The rearrangement joins TRBV30 to TRBJ1-2; TRBD1 matches at 10 bases. CDR3 size: 15 residues. Germline loops: CDR1 GTSNPN, CDR2 SVGIG (reference sequence). The V segment lost 1 base and the J segment 5 bases; nucleotides outside the gene matches: 7. CDR3 DNA sequence: TGTGCCTGGAGTGGGCGACAGGGGGCGCGTTATGGCTACACCTTC. Amino acids: CAWSGRQGARYGYTF. The entire variable domain, with the rest obtained from reference TRBV30 and TRBJ1-2, is as follows: SQTIHQWPATLVQPVGSPLSLECTVEGTSNPNLYWYRQAAGRGLQLLFYSVGIGQISSEVPQNLSASRPQDRQFILSSKKLLLSDSGFYLCAWSGRQGARYGYTFGSGTRLTVV.

As concerns this clonotype: A junction boundary mismatches the germline segment, possibly from a read error. The chain is built from TRBV6-1 and TRBJ1-1, with TRBD1 matching over 7 bases. The CDR3 runs 13 residues. Germline CDR1 MNHNS, CDR2 SASEGT. The CDR3 region is CASRQGWVTKAFF. The CDR3 DNA is TGTGCCAGCAGACAGGGGTGGGTCACTAAAGCTTTCTTT.

This clonotype has more than one count but fewer than ten. The V gene is TRBV6-1, the J gene TRBJ2-7; D is tentatively TRBD1 or TRBD2 (5 bases each). Germline CDR1 MNHNS, CDR2 SASEGT. The CDR3 runs 15 residues. Deletions cut 4 bases from V and 3 bases from J, with 16 bases between. The CDR3 region has the DNA TGTGCCAGCAGTGCGAGGGACGGAGAGTTCTACGAGCAGTACTTC. Protein sequence: CASSARDGEFYEQYF.

The V gene is TRBV3-1, the J gene TRBJ1-2; D is unclear. Germline lookup yields CDR1 LGHDT and CDR2 YNNKEL (reference sequence). The V end lost 5 bases, the J end lost 4 bases, and 11 bases lay between the germline ends. The CDR3 extends over 13 amino acids. The CDR3 DNA follows: TGTGCCAGCAGCTTGAAACAGAGCTATGGCTACACCTTC. This translates into CASSLKQSYGYTF.

The sample holds a few counts of this clonotype. CDR3 protein: CASSPGTGKGYTF. The CDR3 coding sequence is TGTGCCAGCAGCCCCGGGACAGGGAAGGGCTACACCTTC. The chain links TRBV5-4 to TRBJ1-2; 9 positions match TRBD1. The J segment lost 8 bases and the V segment lost 4 bases, leaving 6 bases of the junction unmatched. Per germline, CDR1 SGHNT and CDR2 YYREEE (reference sequence). The CDR3 consists of 13 residues.

This clonotype has more than one count but fewer than ten. The chain employs TRBV27 and TRBJ2-3; D gene ambiguous. CDR3 length: 15 residues. Germline V gives CDR1 MNHEY, CDR2 SMNVEV (reference sequence). V gave up 3 bases and J gave up 0 bases, with 10 bases separating them. CDR3 amino acids: CASSFSAASTDTQYF. In nucleotides, the CDR3 is TGTGCCAGCAGTTTTTCGGCAGCTAGCACAGATACGCAGTATTTT.

This chain uses TRBV11-3 with TRBJ2-1; D uncertain. This CDR3 region has 14 residues. Germline assignment: CDR1 SGHNT and CDR2 YENEEA. Trimming took off 3 bases at V and 5 bases at J, with 11 bases between the two ends. This CDR3 is CASSLKGSNNEQFF. As DNA, the CDR3 is TGTGCCAGCAGCTTGAAGGGTTCGAACAATGAGCAGTTCTTC.

In its sample, this clonotype was seen a few times. The chain recombines TRBV20-1 with TRBJ1-5; the D gene is possibly TRBD1 (5 bases). This CDR3 has 14 amino acids. CDR1 DFQATT and CDR2 SNEGSKA come from the germline V gene (reference sequence). V lost 4 bases to trimming and J lost 6 bases, with 16 bases between them. The CDR3 DNA reads TGCAGTGCTAAAGAGTGGGCAGGGAGTCAGCCCCAGCATTTT. This sequence encodes CSAKEWAGSQPQHF.

The chain is built from TRBV24-1 and TRBJ2-1; 10 bases fit TRBD1. Per germline, CDR1 KGHDR and CDR2 SFDVKD. This CDR3 is built from 12 residues. V was clipped by 9 bases and J by 7 bases; unmatched bases: 2. The CDR3 spells CATGDRGNEQFF. DNA for the CDR3: TGTGCCACCGGGGACAGGGGTAATGAGCAGTTCTTC.

The chain recombines TRBV6-2 or TRBV6-3 with TRBJ1-1; TRBD1 agrees at 7 bases. The CDR3 is 14 residues long. Germline trimming cut 5 bases from V and 2 bases from J; bases unmatched to any gene: 5. From germline, CDR1 is MNHEY and CDR2 SVGEGT. This CDR3 reads CASSKDRYNTEAFF. The DNA for the CDR3 is TGTGCCAGCAGTAAGGACAGGTACAACACTGAAGCTTTCTTT.

This clonotype appeared many times. The genes are TRBV6-1 and TRBJ1-2, with no clear D. The V end lost 9 bases, the J end lost 0 bases, and 11 bases lay between the germline ends. CDR1 and CDR2 from the germline V gene are MNHNS and SASEGT. The CDR3 sequence is 13 residues long. CDR3 sequence reads: CASRRSANYGYTF. The CDR3 DNA follows: TGTGCCAGTAGGAGGTCCGCTAACTATGGCTACACCTTC.

This clonotype was found many times. The chain combines TRBV20-1 with TRBJ2-1, with 8 bases lining up with TRBD1. The CDR3 runs to 14 residues. Germline-derived CDR1 and CDR2 are DFQATT and SNEGSKA (reference sequence). V dropped 2 bases and J dropped 13; count of bases not matched to a gene: 13. CDR3 amino acids: CSARTQGQASSQFF. Here the CDR3 DNA reads TGCAGTGCTAGAACTCAGGGACAGGCGTCCTCCCAGTTCTTC.